What follows are 25 T cell receptor beta chains derived from one specimen sequenced in a study of patients and donors after allogeneic stem cell transplantation. TCRdb ran MiXCR on the RT-PCR reads and lists one entry per CDR3 protein. This table has 800,000 to 1,000,000 distinct CDR3 sequences, more than 15% appearing once. Sequenced: blood, either unsorted or a sorted T cell fraction (not recorded which). The receptors here all came from a human donor who was either an allogeneic HSCT recipient or a stem cell or donor lymphocyte infusion donor (not recorded which). It is not recorded whose cells these are; they may come from a transplant donor.

The chain combines TRBV10-3 with TRBJ1-1, with a possible D match to TRBD1 (5 bases). Per the germline V gene, CDR1 is ENHRY and CDR2 is SYGVKD. Trimming took off 10 bases at V and 3 bases at J, with 12 bases between the two ends. The length of the CDR3 is 12 residues. This chain's CDR3 is CATRDGDTEAFF. CDR3 DNA: TGTGCCACCCGGGACGGAGACACTGAAGCTTTCTTT.

This clonotype was counted only a few times. CDR3 region: CASSSKGTANYGYTF. In DNA form, the CDR3 reads TGTGCCAGCAGTTCGAAAGGGACAGCAAACTATGGCTACACCTTC. The V and J genes are TRBV27 and TRBJ1-2; 7 nucleotides agree with TRBD1. Trimming removed 4 bases from V and 2 bases from J; junction bases left unmatched: 7. Germline lookup yields CDR1 MNHEY and CDR2 SMNVEV (reference sequence). The CDR3 has 15 residues.

Comment on this clonotype: One end of the junction varies from germline; a read error may be responsible. This chain links TRBV20-1 with TRBJ1-5; D call uncertain. Per germline, CDR1 DFQATT and CDR2 SNEGSKA (reference sequence). The CDR3 sequence is 13 residues long. The CDR3 is CNAAAGSNQPQHF. The CDR3 nucleotides are TGCAATGCTGCAGCCGGTAGCAATCAGCCCCAGCATTTT.

This clonotype was counted ten times or more. The genes are TRBV5-1 and TRBJ1-2, with a tentative D call TRBD1 (5 bases). This CDR3 is 12 amino acids long. The germline V gene has CDR1 SGHRS and CDR2 YFSETQ. The V end was cut by 4 bases, the J end by 4 bases, with 8 bases between. The CDR3 sequence: CASSLQGYGYTF. In DNA, the CDR3 is TGCGCCAGCAGCCTCCAGGGCTATGGCTACACCTTC.

The chain links TRBV7-8 to TRBJ2-7; D unclear. CDR1 SGHVS and CDR2 FQNEAQ come from the germline V gene. Trimming shortened V by 1 base and J by 2 bases, and 12 bases separated the two germline ends. The CDR3 is 15 amino acids. Here the CDR3 DNA reads TGTGCCAGCAGCTTAGTCGCTAGGTGGGCCTACGAGCAGTACTTC. It yields the protein CASSLVARWAYEQYF.

This clonotype was observed once. This sequence joins TRBV29-1 and TRBJ2-7; 7 bases are shared with TRBD1. The CDR3 has 15 residues. V gave up 5 bases and J gave up 0 bases; unmatched junction bases: 10. CDR1 is SQVTM, CDR2 ANQGSEA, per germline. Written as DNA, the CDR3 is TGCAGCGTTCGGACAGGTGCCAGGAGCTCCTACGAGCAGTACTTC. Translated: CSVRTGARSSYEQYF.

This clonotype was counted only a few times. The J gene is TRBJ2-4, the V gene TRBV12-3 or TRBV12-4; the D is unclear. Trimming stripped 7 bases from V and 1 base from J, with 11 bases between. This CDR3 spans 14 amino acids. CDR3: CASTLGGAKNIQYF. DNA of the CDR3: TGTGCCAGCACTTTGGGTGGCGCCAAAAACATTCAGTACTTC.

The gene calls are TRBV2 and TRBJ2-7; 10 bases agree with TRBD1. Trimming at V came to 5 bases and at J to 4 bases, leaving 11 bases not matched to a gene. Germline V CDR1 and CDR2: SNHLY, FYNNEI. The CDR3 totals 16 residues. The CDR3: CASSKLIPGQGYEQYF. DNA of the CDR3: TGTGCCAGCAGTAAATTAATTCCGGGACAGGGGTACGAGCAGTACTTC.

The chain has TRBV7-2 and TRBJ1-2; TRBD1 is a possible D gene (6 bases). This CDR3 spans 14 amino acids. The germline V gene has CDR1 SGHTA and CDR2 FQGNSA. Trimming removed 0 bases at V and 9 bases at J, with 14 bases between. CDR3 region: CASSLAVGGKSYTF. The CDR3 DNA reads as TGTGCCAGCAGCTTAGCGGTAGGGGGAAAGAGCTACACCTTC.

This clonotype was counted a few times. The genes are TRBV27 and TRBJ2-1; 10 bases are a match to TRBD2. Unmatched junction bases numbered 6, after V lost 3 bases and J lost 4 bases. Per the germline V gene, CDR1 is MNHEY and CDR2 is SMNVEV (reference sequence). The CDR3 totals 16 residues. The CDR3 sequence: CASSFHSGGAYNEQFF. CDR3 in DNA: TGTGCCAGCAGTTTTCACAGCGGGGGGGCGTACAATGAGCAGTTCTTC.

This clonotype came up a few times. V and J are TRBV20-1 and TRBJ1-2; D might be TRBD1 (5 bases). This CDR3 has 13 residues. V lost 2 bases to trimming and J lost 0 bases, with 7 bases between them. The V gene's germline CDR1 is DFQATT and CDR2 SNEGSKA (reference sequence). CDR3 loop: CSARQGTNYGYTF. In DNA form, the CDR3 reads TGCAGTGCTAGACAGGGCACTAACTATGGCTACACCTTC.

A few counts support this clonotype. The chain recombines TRBV5-5 with TRBJ1-1; perhaps TRBD1 as D (5 bases). The germline CDR1 and CDR2 sequences are SGHKS and YYEKEE (reference sequence). There are 13 residues in the CDR3. Between the trimmed V and J ends, which lost 7 bases and 3 bases, there was a span of 13 bases. The CDR3 DNA reads as TGTGCCAGCCAGATCGGAGGGGACACTGAAGCTTTCTTT. Translated, it gives CASQIGGDTEAFF. The variable domain in full, with the rest retrieved from reference TRBV5-5 and TRBJ1-1, is DAGVTQSPTHLIKTRGQQVTLRCSPISGHKSVSWYQQVLGQGPQFIFQYYEKEERGRGNFPDRFSARQFPNYSSELNVNALLLGDSALYLCASQIGGDTEAFFGQGTRLTVV.

This clonotype occurred a few times. The chain carries TRBV5-1 and TRBJ2-6; 7 positions match TRBD1. The germline V gene encodes CDR1 SGHRS and CDR2 YFSETQ. The CDR3 extends over 16 amino acids. V shed 4 bases, J shed 1 base, and the junction held 5 bases outside the gene matches. The CDR3 nucleotides are TGCGCCAGCAGCATGGACAGGCCATCTGGGGCCAACGTCCTGACTTTC. This translates into CASSMDRPSGANVLTF.

The chain is built from TRBV27 and TRBJ1-5, with unresolved D. V lost 6 bases to trimming and J lost 1 base, with 10 bases between them. Germline CDR1 MNHEY, CDR2 SMNVEV (reference sequence). This CDR3 region has 14 residues. CDR3 coding DNA: TGTGCCAGCAGGCCGAGTTGGAGCAATCAGCCCCAGCATTTT. It codes for CASRPSWSNQPQHF.

V is TRBV4-1 and J is TRBJ2-3, with 14 bases aligning to TRBD2. The CDR3 length is 16 residues. The J segment lost 6 bases and the V segment lost 3 bases, leaving 5 bases of the junction unmatched. Germline CDR1 reads MGHRA; CDR2 reads YSYEKL. Here the CDR3 reads CASSHGTSGRDDTQYF. DNA of the CDR3: TGCGCCAGCAGCCACGGGACTAGCGGGAGAGACGATACGCAGTATTTT.

This clonotype occurred a few times. J is TRBJ2-1 and V is TRBV6-5; 8 bases are a match to TRBD2. V lost 2 bases and J lost 8; bases outside the gene matches: 11. Germline V gives CDR1 MNHEY, CDR2 SVGAGI. The CDR3 runs to 16 residues. CDR3 DNA: TGTGCCAGCAGTTACGGATTCCGGGGGGGCTTGGATGAGCAGTTCTTC. This gives the protein CASSYGFRGGLDEQFF.

CDR3 DNA sequence: TGTGCCAGCAGCCGCACTAGGGGAATAGGACAGCCCCAGCATTTT. Amino acid sequence: CASSRTRGIGQPQHF. The chain joins TRBV28 to TRBJ1-5; a weak D match, TRBD1 (5 bases). Germline assignment: CDR1 MDHEN and CDR2 SYDVKM. The CDR3 is made up of 15 amino acids. V shed 6 bases and J shed 7 bases, with 19 bases lying between them. Using reference TRBV28 and TRBJ1-5 for the parts outside the CDR3, the full variable domain is DVKVTQSSRYLVKRTGEKVFLECVQDMDHENMFWYRQDPGLGLRLIYFSYDVKMKEKGDIPEGYSVSREKKERFSLILESASTNQTSMYLCASSRTRGIGQPQHFGDGTRLSIL.

The chain links TRBV4-1 to TRBJ1-4; D unresolved. CDR1 is MGHRA, CDR2 YSYEKL, per germline. Trimming took 10 bases from V and 7 from J, leaving 7 bases between them. The CDR3 is 10 amino acids. DNA of the CDR3: TGCGCCATCTTGTTTGAAAAACTGTTTTTT. Amino acids: CAILFEKLFF.

This clonotype was detected ten times or more. The chain recombines TRBV24-1 with TRBJ2-4; D gene unclear. V lost 6 bases and J lost 0, with 11 bases in between. This CDR3 comprises 15 residues. Germline CDR1 is KGHDR and CDR2 is SFDVKD. Here the CDR3 DNA reads TGTGCCACCAGTCCAACAGACTTAGCCAAAAACATTCAGTACTTC. Translated: CATSPTDLAKNIQYF.

The chain carries TRBV15 and TRBJ2-2; TRBD1 is a possible D gene (5 bases). V was shortened by 8 bases and J by 8 bases, with 21 bases between the two germline ends. The CDR3 contains 15 residues. The germline V gene has CDR1 LNHNV and CDR2 YYDKDF (reference sequence). The CDR3, as DNA: TGTGCCACCGGTCCGGCTTTGCCTGGGGCAGGGGAGCTGTTTTTT. This sequence encodes CATGPALPGAGELFF. The full variable domain, its missing parts supplied by reference TRBV15 and TRBJ2-2, is DAMVIQNPRYQVTQFGKPVTLSCSQTLNHNVMYWYQQKSSQAPKLLFHYYDKDFNNEADTPDNFQSRRPNTSFCFLDIRSPGLGDTAMYLCATGPALPGAGELFFGEGSRLTVL.

A few counts support this clonotype. The chain uses TRBV24-1 and TRBJ2-2; no clear D. The CDR3 totals 13 residues. CDR1 KGHDR and CDR2 SFDVKD come from the germline V gene. V was clipped by 0 bases and J by 6 bases, with 4 bases between them. CDR3 coding DNA: TGTGCCACCAGTGATTTGAGATCCGGGGAGCTGTTTTTT. Translating gives CATSDLRSGELFF.

This clonotype has more than one count but fewer than ten. The rearrangement links TRBV4-1 to TRBJ1-4; no reliable D call. The germline V and J ends were trimmed by 3 bases and 7 bases, with 9 bases remaining between them. Germline V gene data show CDR1 as MGHRA and CDR2 as YSYEKL. This CDR3 has 13 residues. In DNA, the CDR3 is TGCGCCAGCAGCCAGAGAAGGTTTGAAAAACTGTTTTTT. This translates into CASSQRRFEKLFF.

This clonotype was seen a handful of times. The rearrangement links TRBV9 to TRBJ1-3, with D tentatively TRBD1 (6 bases). The germline V gene encodes CDR1 SGDLS and CDR2 YYNGEE. The CDR3 covers 16 residues. V was cut by 0 bases and J by 0 bases, with 10 bases left in between. Here the CDR3 reads CASSVEGGISGNTIYF. CDR3 sequence (DNA): TGTGCCAGCAGCGTAGAGGGGGGCATCTCTGGAAACACCATATATTTT. The whole variable domain, filled in from reference TRBV9 and TRBJ1-3, reads DSGVTQTPKHLITATGQRVTLRCSPRSGDLSVYWYQQSLDQGLQFLIQYYNGEERAKGNILERFSAQQFPDLHSELNLSSLELGDSALYFCASSVEGGISGNTIYFGEGSWLTVV.

The J gene is TRBJ1-4, the V gene TRBV10-3; D is perhaps TRBD1 (5 bases). The CDR3 loop spans 15 amino acids. V lost 6 bases and J lost 5, with 16 bases in between. Looked up from germline, CDR1 is ENHRY and CDR2 is SYGVKD. CDR3 bases: TGTGCCATCAGCCTCGGGACGGCCTCAAATGAAAAACTGTTTTTT. It encodes CAISLGTASNEKLFF.

This clonotype was found a few times. This sequence joins TRBV7-2 and TRBJ1-1, with D uncertain. V shed 2 bases and J shed 8 bases, with 15 bases lying between them. Per germline, CDR1 SGHTA and CDR2 FQGNSA. This CDR3 contains 14 residues. CDR3 loop: CASSLPSRGWEAFF. The CDR3 DNA reads as TGTGCCAGCAGCTTACCCTCTCGGGGTTGGGAAGCTTTCTTT.